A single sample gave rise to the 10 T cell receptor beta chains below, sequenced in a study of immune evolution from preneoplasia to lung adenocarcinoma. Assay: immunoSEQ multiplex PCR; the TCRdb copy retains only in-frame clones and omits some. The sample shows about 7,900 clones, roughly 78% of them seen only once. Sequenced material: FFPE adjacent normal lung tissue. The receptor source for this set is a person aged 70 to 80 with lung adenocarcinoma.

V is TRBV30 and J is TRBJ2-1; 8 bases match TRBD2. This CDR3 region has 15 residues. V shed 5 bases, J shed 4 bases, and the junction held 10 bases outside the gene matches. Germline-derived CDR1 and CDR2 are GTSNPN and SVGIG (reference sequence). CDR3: CAWVPPSGPYNEQFF. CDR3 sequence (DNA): TGTGCCTGGGTCCCTCCTAGCGGGCCTTACAATGAGCAGTTCTTC.

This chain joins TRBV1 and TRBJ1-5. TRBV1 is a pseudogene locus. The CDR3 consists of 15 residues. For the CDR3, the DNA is TGCACCAGCAGCCAAGATCTAAGCTACAATCAGCCCCAGCATTTT. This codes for CTSSQDLSYNQPQHF.

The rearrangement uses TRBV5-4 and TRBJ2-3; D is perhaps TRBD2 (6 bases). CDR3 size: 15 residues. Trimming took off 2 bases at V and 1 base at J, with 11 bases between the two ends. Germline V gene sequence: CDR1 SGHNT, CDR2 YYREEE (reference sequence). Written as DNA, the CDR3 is TGTGCCAGCAGCTTAAGCGGGTCCCGCACAGATACGCAGTATTTT. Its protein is CASSLSGSRTDTQYF.

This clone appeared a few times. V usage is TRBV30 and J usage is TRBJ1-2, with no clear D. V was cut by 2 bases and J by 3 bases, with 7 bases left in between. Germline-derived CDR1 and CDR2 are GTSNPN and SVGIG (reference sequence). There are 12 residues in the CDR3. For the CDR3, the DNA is TGTGCCTGGAGTACGGTTTACTATGGCTACACCTTC. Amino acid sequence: CAWSTVYYGYTF.

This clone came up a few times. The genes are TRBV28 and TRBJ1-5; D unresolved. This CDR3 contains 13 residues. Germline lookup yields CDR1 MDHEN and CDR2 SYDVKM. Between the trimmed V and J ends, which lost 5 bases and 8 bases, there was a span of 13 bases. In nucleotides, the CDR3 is TGTGCCAGCAGTCTAACCCACAGTAAGCCCCAGCATTTT. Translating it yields CASSLTHSKPQHF. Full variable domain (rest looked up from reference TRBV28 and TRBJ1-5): DVKVTQSSRYLVKRTGEKVFLECVQDMDHENMFWYRQDPGLGLRLIYFSYDVKMKEKGDIPEGYSVSREKKERFSLILESASTNQTSMYLCASSLTHSKPQHFGDGTRLSIL.

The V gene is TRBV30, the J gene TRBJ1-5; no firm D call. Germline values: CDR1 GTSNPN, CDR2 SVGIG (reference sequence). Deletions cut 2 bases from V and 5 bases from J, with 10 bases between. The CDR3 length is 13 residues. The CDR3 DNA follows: TGTGCCTGGAGTCTCCAGGAACATCAGCCCCAGCATTTT. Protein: CAWSLQEHQPQHF.

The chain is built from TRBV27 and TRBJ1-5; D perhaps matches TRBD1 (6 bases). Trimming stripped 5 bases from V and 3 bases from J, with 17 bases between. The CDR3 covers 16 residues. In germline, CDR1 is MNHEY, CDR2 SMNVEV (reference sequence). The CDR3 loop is CASSLFSDRINQPQHF. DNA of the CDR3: TGTGCCAGCAGTCTCTTCTCCGACAGGATCAATCAGCCCCAGCATTTT.

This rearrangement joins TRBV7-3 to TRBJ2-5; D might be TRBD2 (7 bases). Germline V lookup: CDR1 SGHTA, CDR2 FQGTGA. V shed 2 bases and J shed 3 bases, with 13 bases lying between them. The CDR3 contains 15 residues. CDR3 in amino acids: CASSLLGGPEETQYF. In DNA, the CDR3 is TGTGCCAGCAGCTTACTGGGGGGGCCCGAAGAGACCCAGTACTTC.

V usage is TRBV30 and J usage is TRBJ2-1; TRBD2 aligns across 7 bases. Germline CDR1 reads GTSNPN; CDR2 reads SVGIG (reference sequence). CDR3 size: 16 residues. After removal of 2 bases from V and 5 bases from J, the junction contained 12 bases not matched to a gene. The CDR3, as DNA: TGTGCCTGGAGTCCGAGGAGCGGGGAACCCCACAATGAGCAGTTCTTC. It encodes CAWSPRSGEPHNEQFF.

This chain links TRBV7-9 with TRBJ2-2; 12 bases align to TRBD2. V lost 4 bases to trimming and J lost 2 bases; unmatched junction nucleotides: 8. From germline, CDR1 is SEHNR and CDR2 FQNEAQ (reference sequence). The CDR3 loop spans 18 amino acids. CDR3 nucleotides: TGTGCCAGCAGCTGGGCCCGACTAGCGGGAGCCAACACCGGGGAGCTGTTTTTT. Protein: CASSWARLAGANTGELFF. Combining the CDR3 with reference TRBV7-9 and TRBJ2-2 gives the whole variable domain DTGVSQNPRHKITKRGQNVTFRCDPISEHNRLYWYRQTLGQGPEFLTYFQNEAQLEKSRLLSDRFSAERPKGSFSTLEIQRTEQGDSAMYLCASSWARLAGANTGELFFGEGSRLTVL.